This entry lists 2 T cell receptor beta chains sequenced from one sample in a study of Ad26.COV2.S vaccination and SARS-CoV-2 variants. The treatment: around 19 received Ad26.COV2.S at low or high dose, single or two shots; five or six received placebo; per-sample allocation not given. At day 63 after the first vaccine or placebo injection, samples were drawn. Clones were sequenced by immunoSEQ multiplex PCR, and TCRdb holds only the in-frame ones, with some missing. Found here are approximately 350,000 clones, approximately 83% of them singletons; the top ten hold about 7.4%. The sequencing used peripheral blood, collected in a trial of Ad26.COV2.S vaccine versus placebo. The source is a person aged 18 to 65 who received the Ad26.COV2.S COVID-19 vaccine or a placebo.

Regarding this clone: Other DNA sequences in this specimen translate into the identical CDR3. The rearrangement links TRBV19 to TRBJ2-5, with D possibly being TRBD1 (6 bases). From germline, CDR1 is LNHDA and CDR2 SQIVND (reference sequence). The CDR3 contains 14 residues. V was clipped by 3 bases and J by 5 bases, with 13 bases between them. CDR3 sequence (DNA): TGTGCCAGTAGTATCAGTGGGGGCAGGGAGACCCAGTACTTC. The encoded protein is CASSISGGRETQYF. The entire variable domain, with the rest obtained from reference TRBV19 and TRBJ2-5, is as follows: DGGITQSPKYLFRKEGQNVTLSCEQNLNHDAMYWYRQDPGQGLRLIYYSQIVNDFQKGDIAEGYSVSREKKESFPLTVTSAQKNPTAFYLCASSISGGRETQYFGPGTRLLVL.

The rearrangement joins TRBV7-3 to TRBJ2-1, with D hard to call. Germline V gene data show CDR1 as SGHTA and CDR2 as FQGTGA. CDR3 size: 13 residues. V was trimmed by 1 base and J by 8 bases, leaving 9 bases between them. The CDR3, as DNA: TGTGCCAGCAGCTTAAGGCCCGACTATGAGCAGTTCTTC. This encodes CASSLRPDYEQFF.